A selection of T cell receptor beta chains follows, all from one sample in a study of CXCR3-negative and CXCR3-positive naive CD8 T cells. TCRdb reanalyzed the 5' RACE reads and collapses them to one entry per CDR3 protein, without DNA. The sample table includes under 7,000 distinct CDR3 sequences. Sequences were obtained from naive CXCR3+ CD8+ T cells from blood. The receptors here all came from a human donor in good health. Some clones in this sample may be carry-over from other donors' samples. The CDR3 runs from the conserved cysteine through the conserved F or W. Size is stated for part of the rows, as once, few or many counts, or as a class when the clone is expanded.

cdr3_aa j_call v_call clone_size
CSVTVPDRGWDTQYF TRBJ2-3 TRBV29-1 NA
CASSFSGEQYF TRBJ2-7 TRBV13 NA
CASSKEFSRDQKLFF TRBJ1-4 TRBV21-1 NA
CAGQGAGTEAFF TRBJ1-1 TRBV6-6 medium-sized
CASSLFFGADGYTF TRBJ1-2 TRBV27 NA
CSVSGTSGRLSNEQFF TRBJ2-1 TRBV29-1 NA
CASSLGLKMNTEAFF TRBJ1-1 TRBV7-9 medium-sized
CASTSMESNQPQHF TRBJ1-5 TRBV5-6 NA
CASSPGQGHTF TRBJ1-2 TRBV7-8 medium-sized
CASSHRDKTYNEQFF TRBJ2-1 TRBV9 NA
CSVLGPSPEQYF TRBJ2-7 TRBV29-1 NA
CSAEDGGYGYTF TRBJ1-2 TRBV20-1 NA
CSVEDPGGGYEQYF TRBJ2-7 TRBV29-1 medium-sized
CASSPTGGSYEQYF TRBJ2-7 TRBV18 NA
CSVEGQFQETQYF TRBJ2-5 TRBV29-1 medium-sized